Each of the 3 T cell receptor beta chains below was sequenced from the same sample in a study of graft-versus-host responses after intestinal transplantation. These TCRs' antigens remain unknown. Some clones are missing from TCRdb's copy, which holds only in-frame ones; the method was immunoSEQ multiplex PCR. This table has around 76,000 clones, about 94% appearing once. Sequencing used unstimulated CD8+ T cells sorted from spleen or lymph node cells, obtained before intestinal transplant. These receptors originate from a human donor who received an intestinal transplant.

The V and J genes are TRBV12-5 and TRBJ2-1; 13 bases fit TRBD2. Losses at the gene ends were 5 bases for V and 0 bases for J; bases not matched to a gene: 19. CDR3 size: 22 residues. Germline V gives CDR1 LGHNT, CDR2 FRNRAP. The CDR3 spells CASGPFGTSGIGLFSSYNEQFF. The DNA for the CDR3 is TGTGCTAGTGGTCCCTTCGGGACTAGCGGGATAGGGCTATTCAGCTCCTACAATGAGCAGTTCTTC.

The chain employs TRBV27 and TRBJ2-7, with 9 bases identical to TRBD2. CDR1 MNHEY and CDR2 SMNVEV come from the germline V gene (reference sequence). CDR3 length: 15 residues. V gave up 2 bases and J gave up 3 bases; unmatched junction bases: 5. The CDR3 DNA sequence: TGTGCCAGCAGTTTAGCGGGAGGGGCATTCTACGAGCAGTACTTC. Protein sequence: CASSLAGGAFYEQYF.

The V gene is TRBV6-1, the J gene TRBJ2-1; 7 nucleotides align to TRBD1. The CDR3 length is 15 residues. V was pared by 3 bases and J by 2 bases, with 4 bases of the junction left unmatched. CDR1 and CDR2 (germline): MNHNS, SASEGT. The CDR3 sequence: CASSDGTVPYNEQFF. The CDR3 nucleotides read TGTGCCAGCAGTGACGGGACAGTCCCCTACAATGAGCAGTTCTTC.